This T cell receptor (beta chain) was obtained from a study of cytomegalovirus exposure and HLA in healthy donors. Study overall: An early release of data contained some 80 million unique TCRs, which came from HLA-typed donors.

The CDR3 has 16 residues. V was clipped by 6 bases and J by 3 bases; unmatched bases: 8. Germline-derived CDR1 and CDR2 are MDHEN and SYDVKM. Remarks on this clone: Its cognate antigen is unknown.

With 60 Vbeta and 13 Jbeta primers, the PCR was carried out. Sequencing was performed with immunoSEQ multiplex PCR; in TCRdb, only in-frame clones are kept and a portion is missing. The top ten hold roughly 1.6% of the sample, which has some 180,000 clones, 70% to 80% seen once. Study-wide results and caveats: Segments of the TCR beta V type were, in most cases, productive about 87% or about 30% of the time in an earlier analysis.

What was sequenced was PBMCs. The source is a man in his late teens or twenties in good health and CMV-seronegative. This chain joins TRBV28 and TRBJ1-5, with 10 positions matching TRBD1. CDR3 bases: TGTGCCAGCAGCAGGGGACAGGGGTCGGCCAATCAGCCCCAGCATTTT. Translating gives CASSRGQGSANQPQHF.